Below, 16 T cell receptor beta chains from the same sample are listed, as sequenced in a study of blood T cells in healthy people across ages (dated by TCRdb to between 2014 and 2017). Library preparation employed 5' RACE. Sequencing was performed on an Illumina HiSeq 2500. A second roughly 6 to 12 cycle PCR used a sample-barcoded 5' primer and a J-beta primer mix. The public reads were reprocessed in TCRdb via fastp at Q25 and MiXCR, keeping in-frame beta chains. Rows merge per CDR3 protein into single entries with the most common DNA and genes. In all, the sample holds around 900,000 distinct CDR3 sequences, and about 53% of those were seen once. The ten largest clones capture 20% to 25% of the sample. Specimen: blood. These receptors all come from a woman aged 60-70 years in good health.

The chain uses TRBV20-1 and TRBJ2-7; 10 bases are a match to TRBD2. The J segment lost 4 bases and the V segment lost 6 bases, leaving 9 bases of the junction unmatched. CDR1 and CDR2 (germline): DFQATT, SNEGSKA (reference sequence). The CDR3 consists of 14 residues. In DNA form, the CDR3 reads TGCAGTGCGACTGGGACTAGCGCCTTGTACGAGCAGTACTTC. Translating it yields CSATGTSALYEQYF.

The chain uses TRBV15 and TRBJ2-5; tentative D call: TRBD2 (6 bases). V was cut by 7 bases and J by 0 bases, with 12 bases left in between. Germline CDR1 and CDR2: LNHNV and YYDKDF (reference sequence). This CDR3 has 14 amino acids. The CDR3 bases are TGTGCCACCACCACCCTAGCGAACCAAGAGACCCAGTACTTC. It codes for CATTTLANQETQYF.

The gene calls are TRBV18 and TRBJ2-1, with 10 bases aligning to TRBD1. Trimming took 0 bases from V and 5 from J; bases not matched to a gene: 10. CDR1 and CDR2 from the germline V gene are KGHSH and LQKENI. This CDR3 comprises 18 residues. The CDR3 nucleotides read TGTGCCAGCTCACCACCGGTTAGGGGACAGGGGACCCACAATGAGCAGTTCTTC. Protein product: CASSPPVRGQGTHNEQFF.

V and J are TRBV6-5 and TRBJ2-7; 12 positions agree with TRBD1. In germline, CDR1 is MNHEY, CDR2 SVGAGI. This CDR3 is 20 amino acids long. V lost 5 bases to trimming and J lost 12 bases; unmatched junction nucleotides: 29. The CDR3 sequence: CASSIRLPGQGAVEQETRYF. CDR3 sequence (DNA): TGTGCCAGCAGTATTCGACTTCCGGGACAGGGGGCGGTGGAACAAGAGACCCGGTACTTC.

As for this clonotype: A junction end diverges from the germline sequence, so it may reflect a read error. This sequence joins TRBV7-9 and TRBJ2-5; D is perhaps TRBD2 (5 bases). The CDR3 spans 14 residues. CDR1 is SEHNR and CDR2 is FQNEAQ in the germline V gene (reference sequence). DNA of the CDR3: TGTGCCTGCAGCTTGCTGGGAGTCCAAGAGACCCAGTACTTC. Translation: CACSLLGVQETQYF.

This clonotype showed up just a few times. The chain couples TRBV9 to TRBJ1-2; possible D gene TRBD1, 5 bases. This CDR3 is 13 amino acids long. The germline CDR1 and CDR2 sequences are SGDLS and YYNGEE. Trimming pared 0 bases from V and 8 bases from J, leaving 11 bases between. The CDR3 loop reads CASSVGGYNGYTF. Here the CDR3 DNA reads TGTGCCAGCAGCGTAGGGGGGTATAACGGCTACACCTTC.

The table lists this clonotype with a few counts. This chain links TRBV4-3 with TRBJ2-5; D unresolved. Trimming stripped 0 bases from V and 5 bases from J, with 7 bases between. This CDR3 is 13 amino acids long. Germline-derived CDR1 and CDR2 are LGHNA and YSLEER. CDR3 residues: CASSQDTRETQYF. The CDR3 DNA follows: TGCGCCAGCAGCCAAGATACCCGGGAGACCCAGTACTTC.

This clonotype was observed a handful of times. The chain recombines TRBV18 with TRBJ2-4; TRBD2 matches at 14 bases. The J call may be wrong; the DNA end is better matched by TRBJ2-5. Germline CDR1 is KGHSH and CDR2 is LQKENI. The CDR3 runs 18 residues. CDR3 sequence (DNA): TGTGCCAGCTCACCACGGGGACTAGCGGGAGCCTCCCAAGAGACCCAGTACTTC. Translating it yields CASSPRGLAGASQETQYF.

As regards this clonotype: A read error may explain this, as a much larger clone is one base away. The J gene is TRBJ2-3, the V gene TRBV7-2; D is unresolved. The CDR3 is 13 residues long. V lost 2 bases and J 4 bases, leaving 7 bases between the germline ends. From germline, CDR1 is SGHTA and CDR2 FQGNSA. The CDR3 region is CASSLNWADTQYF. CDR3 nucleotide sequence: TGTGCCAGCAGCTTAAACTGGGCAGATACGCAGTATTTT.

This clonotype showed up just once. V and J are TRBV20-1 and TRBJ2-5; 11 nucleotides agree with TRBD2. This CDR3 contains 14 residues. CDR1 and CDR2 from the germline V gene are DFQATT and SNEGSKA (reference sequence). V was pared by 0 bases and J by 5 bases, with 2 bases of the junction left unmatched. CDR3 sequence (DNA): TGCAGTGCTAGAGAGTCTAGCGGGAGGGAGACCCAGTACTTC. Translating gives CSARESSGRETQYF.

CDR3 amino acids: CASQSRGSTDTQYF. CDR3 nucleotide sequence: TGTGCCAGCCAGAGTCGGGGAAGCACAGATACGCAGTATTTT. The J gene is TRBJ2-3, the V gene TRBV7-2, with a possible D match to TRBD2 (5 bases). Germline lookup yields CDR1 SGHTA and CDR2 FQGNSA. The CDR3 has 14 residues. V was shortened by 8 bases and J by 0 bases, with 12 bases between the two germline ends.

This clonotype was observed a single time. The chain employs TRBV20-1 and TRBJ2-3; perhaps TRBD1 as D (5 bases). Germline CDR1 and CDR2: DFQATT and SNEGSKA (reference sequence). The ends were cut back, 3 bases at V and 2 bases at J, with 15 bases in the middle. This CDR3 contains 15 residues. The CDR3 region is CSASVQGPLTDTQYF. CDR3 nucleotides: TGCAGTGCTAGCGTCCAGGGTCCTCTCACAGATACGCAGTATTTT.

J is TRBJ2-7 and V is TRBV28, with 7 bases identical to TRBD2. V was pared by 5 bases and J by 5 bases, with 24 bases of the junction left unmatched. The germline V gene encodes CDR1 MDHEN and CDR2 SYDVKM. The CDR3 covers 19 residues. CDR3 amino acids: CASSVLRGGSFASTDEQYF. The CDR3 bases are TGTGCCAGCAGTGTCCTGAGGGGCGGGAGTTTCGCATCAACCGACGAGCAGTACTTC.

To note about this clonotype: At one boundary the junction diverges from the germline segment, which might be a read error. The J gene is TRBJ2-7, the V gene TRBV4-3; TRBD2 is a possible D gene (7 bases). Germline V gene data show CDR1 as LGHNA and CDR2 as YSLEER. The CDR3 consists of 17 residues. CDR3: CASNQDRGGLGSYEQYF. CDR3 coding DNA: TGCGCCAGCAACCAAGATCGCGGGGGCTTGGGGTCCTACGAGCAGTACTTC.

This clonotype has just a few counts. The chain carries TRBV4-2 and TRBJ2-5, with 8 bases matching TRBD2. The V gene end was trimmed by 2 bases and the J gene end by 5 bases; junction bases not matched to a gene: 13. Germline CDR1 LGHNA, CDR2 YNFKEQ. This CDR3 has 17 residues. The CDR3 spells CASSQLGGGQGGETQYF. The CDR3 DNA sequence: TGTGCCAGCAGCCAACTAGGCGGGGGGCAAGGTGGGGAGACCCAGTACTTC.

The V call is TRBV7-8, the J call TRBJ2-5; possibly TRBD1 for D (7 bases). The CDR3 runs 14 residues. Trimming shortened V by 5 bases and J by 7 bases, and 17 bases separated the two germline ends. Per germline, CDR1 SGHVS and CDR2 FQNEAQ. In DNA, the CDR3 is TGTGCCAGCAGCCCTGGAGGGGGCTTAGGGACCCAGTACTTC. The encoded protein is CASSPGGGLGTQYF.